These T cell receptor beta chains were read from a single sample in a study of PD-1 blockade in classical Hodgkin lymphoma. Sequenced by immunoSEQ multiplex PCR; TCRdb stores in-frame clones only, minus some. The sample lists about 27,000 clones; 78% were seen once. This material consisted of peripheral blood mononuclear cells (PBMCs), taken before the second cycle of nivolumab. The source of these receptors is a human donor with classical Hodgkin lymphoma. The CDR3 runs from the conserved cysteine through the conserved F or W. The D gene is left open where the match is weak. A clone size is listed for some rows: how often the clone was seen (once, few, many), or a class if it is expanded.

j_gene: TRBJ2-1; abundance: -; d_gene: TRBD1; v_gene: TRBV29-1; CDR3aa: CSVEGYRGLDYNEQFF; CDR3nt: TGCAGCGTTGAAGGATACAGGGGGTTGGATTACAATGAGCAGTTCTTC
j_gene: TRBJ2-2; abundance: few; d_gene: TRBD1; v_gene: TRBV19; CDR3aa: CASSIKNDRAGELFF; CDR3nt: TGTGCCAGTAGTATCAAGAACGACAGGGCCGGGGAGCTGTTTTTT
j_gene: TRBJ1-4; abundance: -; d_gene: -; v_gene: TRBV4-1; CDR3aa: CASSRDRINEKLFF; CDR3nt: TGCGCCAGCAGCCGAGACAGGATAAATGAAAAACTGTTTTTT
j_gene: TRBJ2-3; abundance: -; d_gene: TRBD2; v_gene: TRBV4-2; CDR3aa: CASSQGTSGGARDTQYF; CDR3nt: TGTGCCAGCAGCCAGGGGACTAGCGGGGGGGCAAGAGATACGCAGTATTTT
j_gene: TRBJ1-4; abundance: once; d_gene: -; v_gene: TRBV27; CDR3aa: CASSSRPTNEKLFF; CDR3nt: TGTGCCAGCAGTTCGAGACCAACTAATGAAAAACTGTTTTTT
j_gene: TRBJ1-1; abundance: -; d_gene: -; v_gene: TRBV9; CDR3aa: CASSSALDTEAFF; CDR3nt: TGTGCCAGCAGCTCCGCGCTAGACACTGAAGCTTTCTTT
j_gene: TRBJ2-3; abundance: -; d_gene: -; v_gene: TRBV4-1; CDR3aa: CASSQDLRGQGDTQYF; CDR3nt: TGCGCCAGCAGCCAAGATCTGCGGGGGCAGGGAGATACGCAGTATTTT
j_gene: TRBJ1-3; abundance: few; d_gene: -; v_gene: TRBV5-1; CDR3aa: CASSPDSSGNTIYF; CDR3nt: TGCGCCAGCAGCCCGGACAGCTCTGGAAACACCATATATTTT
j_gene: TRBJ2-1; abundance: -; d_gene: -; v_gene: TRBV11-2; CDR3aa: CASSLGEQFF; CDR3nt: TGTGCCAGCAGTCTGGGTGAGCAGTTCTTC
j_gene: TRBJ2-5; abundance: -; d_gene: -; v_gene: TRBV5-1; CDR3aa: CASIMGQGGQETQYF; CDR3nt: TGCGCCAGCATCATGGGCCAGGGAGGTCAGGAGACCCAGTACTTC
j_gene: TRBJ1-2; abundance: -; d_gene: -; v_gene: TRBV25-1; CDR3aa: CASSGNYGYTF; CDR3nt: TGTGCCAGCAGTGGCAACTATGGCTACACCTTC
j_gene: TRBJ2-2; abundance: -; d_gene: -; v_gene: TRBV7-9; CDR3aa: CASSSPGRMGLGELFF; CDR3nt: TGTGCCAGCAGCTCTCCGGGACGCATGGGACTCGGTGAGCTGTTTTTT
j_gene: TRBJ2-3; abundance: few; d_gene: TRBD2; v_gene: TRBV11-3; CDR3aa: CASSFFGGGTGGTDTQYF; CDR3nt: TGTGCCAGCAGCTTCTTCGGCGGGGGGACGGGGGGCACAGATACGCAGTATTTT
j_gene: TRBJ1-5; abundance: few; d_gene: -; v_gene: TRBV2; CDR3aa: CASSPHRNQPQHF; CDR3nt: TGTGCCAGCAGTCCACATCGCAATCAGCCCCAGCATTTT
j_gene: TRBJ1-4; abundance: -; d_gene: -; v_gene: TRBV18; CDR3aa: CASSPGATNEKLFF; CDR3nt: TGTGCCAGCTCACCCGGGGCAACTAATGAAAAACTGTTTTTT
j_gene: TRBJ1-2; abundance: -; d_gene: TRBD1; v_gene: TRBV7-8; CDR3aa: CASSILGQGEWGYTF; CDR3nt: TGTGCCAGCAGCATACTAGGACAGGGGGAGTGGGGCTACACCTTC
j_gene: TRBJ2-7; abundance: few; d_gene: TRBD1; v_gene: TRBV7-9; CDR3aa: CASSPRGQGYEQYF; CDR3nt: TGTGCCAGCAGCCCAAGGGGACAGGGCTACGAGCAGTACTTC
j_gene: TRBJ1-2; abundance: -; d_gene: TRBD1; v_gene: TRBV9; CDR3aa: CASTDGTGGGRGYTF; CDR3nt: TGTGCCAGCACCGACGGGACAGGGGGCGGTCGTGGCTACACCTTC
j_gene: TRBJ2-3; abundance: -; d_gene: TRBD1; v_gene: TRBV6-5; CDR3aa: CASRMTGGRDTQYF; CDR3nt: TGTGCCAGCAGGATGACAGGGGGCAGAGATACGCAGTATTTT
j_gene: TRBJ1-3; abundance: -; d_gene: -; v_gene: TRBV5-1; CDR3aa: CASSLEATGTIYF; CDR3nt: TGCGCCAGCAGCTTGGAGGCGACGGGGACCATATATTTT
j_gene: TRBJ1-3; abundance: -; d_gene: -; v_gene: TRBV6-5; CDR3aa: CASSLSWGTGNTIYF; CDR3nt: TGTGCCAGCAGTCTCAGCTGGGGCACGGGAAACACCATATATTTT
j_gene: TRBJ2-3; abundance: -; d_gene: -; v_gene: TRBV4-1; CDR3aa: CASSQETWAADTQYF; CDR3nt: TGCGCCAGCAGCCAAGAAACCTGGGCAGCTGATACGCAGTATTTT
j_gene: TRBJ1-2; abundance: -; d_gene: -; v_gene: TRBV10-3; CDR3aa: CAISESQAGNGYTF; CDR3nt: TGTGCCATCAGTGAGTCACAGGCAGGGAATGGCTACACCTTC
j_gene: TRBJ1-1; abundance: -; d_gene: TRBD1; v_gene: TRBV18; CDR3aa: CASSLDRGEAFF; CDR3nt: TGTGCCAGCTCACTGGACAGGGGTGAAGCTTTCTTT
j_gene: TRBJ1-2; abundance: -; d_gene: TRBD1; v_gene: TRBV19; CDR3aa: CASSYRDSLINYGYTF; CDR3nt: TGTGCCAGTAGTTACCGGGACAGCCTAATTAACTATGGCTACACCTTC
j_gene: TRBJ2-1; abundance: -; d_gene: -; v_gene: TRBV5-1; CDR3aa: CASAPASSYNEQFF; CDR3nt: TGCGCCAGCGCCCCCGCCAGCTCATACAATGAGCAGTTCTTC
j_gene: TRBJ2-5; abundance: once; d_gene: -; v_gene: TRBV18; CDR3aa: CASSPPGQGYGTQYF; CDR3nt: TGTGCCAGCTCACCACCAGGGCAGGGATATGGGACCCAGTACTTC
j_gene: TRBJ1-2; abundance: -; d_gene: -; v_gene: TRBV28; CDR3aa: CASSLYNYGYTF; CDR3nt: TGTGCCAGCAGTTTATATAACTATGGCTACACCTTC
j_gene: TRBJ2-5; abundance: -; d_gene: TRBD1; v_gene: TRBV28; CDR3aa: CASSRPGTAQETQYF; CDR3nt: TGTGCCAGCAGTAGGCCCGGGACAGCCCAAGAGACCCAGTACTTC
j_gene: TRBJ1-3; abundance: -; d_gene: -; v_gene: TRBV7-2; CDR3aa: CASSLSAGEGNTIYF; CDR3nt: TGTGCCAGCAGCCTATCTGCAGGGGAAGGAAACACCATATATTTT
j_gene: TRBJ2-6; abundance: -; d_gene: -; v_gene: TRBV7-7; CDR3aa: CASSPSSGANVLTF; CDR3nt: TGTGCTAGCAGCCCCAGCTCTGGGGCCAACGTCCTGACTTTC
j_gene: TRBJ2-7; abundance: -; d_gene: TRBD2; v_gene: TRBV11-1; CDR3aa: CASSSLAVNSYEQYF; CDR3nt: TGTGCCAGCAGCTCACTAGCGGTGAACTCCTACGAGCAGTACTTC
j_gene: TRBJ1-6; abundance: -; d_gene: -; v_gene: TRBV6-5; CDR3aa: CASRETGTHSPLHF; CDR3nt: TGTGCCAGCAGAGAAACAGGGACTCATTCACCCCTCCACTTT
j_gene: TRBJ1-5; abundance: -; d_gene: -; v_gene: TRBV7-2; CDR3aa: CASSSKVGGDQPQHF; CDR3nt: TGTGCCAGCAGCTCCAAGGTAGGAGGTGATCAGCCCCAGCATTTT
j_gene: TRBJ2-2; abundance: -; d_gene: -; v_gene: TRBV5-6; CDR3aa: CASSLVSGFSGELFF; CDR3nt: TGTGCCAGCAGCTTAGTATCCGGTTTCTCGGGGGAGCTGTTTTTT
j_gene: TRBJ1-5; abundance: -; d_gene: -; v_gene: TRBV27; CDR3aa: CASKEGIISNQPQHF; CDR3nt: TGTGCCAGCAAGGAAGGGATTATTAGCAATCAGCCCCAGCATTTT
j_gene: TRBJ1-6; abundance: few; d_gene: -; v_gene: TRBV10-3; CDR3aa: CAISVGGENTPLHF; CDR3nt: TGTGCCATCAGTGTAGGAGGGGAGAATACACCCCTCCACTTT
j_gene: TRBJ1-2; abundance: -; d_gene: -; v_gene: TRBV6-5; CDR3aa: CASSYSLSRQGYTF; CDR3nt: TGTGCCAGCAGTTACTCACTGAGTAGACAGGGCTACACCTTC
j_gene: TRBJ2-7; abundance: -; d_gene: -; v_gene: TRBV9; CDR3aa: CASSGPAGGWRSYEQYF; CDR3nt: TGTGCCAGCAGCGGACCCGCCGGAGGTTGGAGGTCCTACGAGCAGTACTTC
j_gene: TRBJ1-6; abundance: -; d_gene: TRBD1; v_gene: TRBV5-1; CDR3aa: CASSFGDSHSPLHF; CDR3nt: TGCGCCAGCAGCTTTGGGGACAGTCATTCACCCCTCCACTTT
j_gene: TRBJ2-2; abundance: -; d_gene: -; v_gene: TRBV7-3; CDR3aa: CASSSLAGATGELFF; CDR3nt: TGTGCCAGCAGCAGCTTGGCGGGGGCCACCGGGGAGCTGTTTTTT
j_gene: TRBJ2-1; abundance: -; d_gene: TRBD2; v_gene: TRBV7-8; CDR3aa: CASSLSLAGRNEQFF; CDR3nt: TGTGCCAGCAGCTTAAGTCTAGCGGGGCGGAATGAGCAGTTCTTC
j_gene: TRBJ1-5; abundance: -; d_gene: TRBD1; v_gene: TRBV6-1; CDR3aa: CASSIQGDQPQHF; CDR3nt: TGTGCCAGCAGTATACAGGGGGATCAGCCCCAGCATTTT
j_gene: TRBJ2-5; abundance: -; d_gene: TRBD1; v_gene: TRBV6-5; CDR3aa: CASNQDRAHRGTQYF; CDR3nt: TGTGCCAGCAACCAGGACAGGGCCCATCGGGGGACCCAGTACTTC
j_gene: TRBJ2-1; abundance: -; d_gene: TRBD1; v_gene: TRBV9; CDR3aa: CASSPRQGPYNEQFF; CDR3nt: TGTGCCAGCAGCCCCCGACAGGGACCTTACAATGAGCAGTTCTTC
j_gene: TRBJ1-5; abundance: -; d_gene: -; v_gene: TRBV2; CDR3aa: CASTTRPTNQPQHF; CDR3nt: TGTGCCAGCACCACAAGACCCACGAATCAGCCCCAGCATTTT
j_gene: TRBJ2-3; abundance: -; d_gene: -; v_gene: TRBV2; CDR3aa: CASTLGDTQYF; CDR3nt: TGTGCCAGCACCCTCGGGGATACGCAGTATTTT
j_gene: TRBJ1-6; abundance: -; d_gene: TRBD1; v_gene: TRBV6-6; CDR3aa: CASSPGTGLFSPLHF; CDR3nt: TGTGCCAGCAGCCCCGGGACAGGGTTATTCTCACCCCTCCACTTT
j_gene: TRBJ1-1; abundance: -; d_gene: TRBD1; v_gene: TRBV19; CDR3aa: CASSSHRGTEAFF; CDR3nt: TGTGCCAGTAGTTCTCACAGGGGAACTGAAGCTTTCTTT
j_gene: TRBJ2-6; abundance: -; d_gene: -; v_gene: TRBV5-6; CDR3aa: CASMTPAYSGANVLTF; CDR3nt: TGTGCCAGTATGACACCGGCCTACTCTGGGGCCAACGTCCTGACTTTC
j_gene: TRBJ1-3; abundance: -; d_gene: -; v_gene: TRBV7-2; CDR3aa: CASSLEYSRRNTIYF; CDR3nt: TGTGCCAGCAGCTTAGAGTATTCTCGGAGAAACACCATATATTTT
j_gene: TRBJ2-7; abundance: -; d_gene: TRBD1; v_gene: TRBV7-7; CDR3aa: CASSFTGGNEQYF; CDR3nt: TGTGCTAGCAGCTTCACAGGGGGGAACGAGCAGTACTTC
j_gene: TRBJ2-2; abundance: few; d_gene: -; v_gene: TRBV4-3; CDR3aa: CASSQDYVGARSGELFF; CDR3nt: TGCGCCAGCAGCCAAGATTATGTGGGGGCGCGGAGCGGGGAGCTGTTTTTT
j_gene: TRBJ2-3; abundance: -; d_gene: -; v_gene: TRBV28; CDR3aa: CASSFTGLTSSTDTQYF; CDR3nt: TGTGCCAGCAGTTTCACCGGGTTAACTTCTAGCACAGATACGCAGTATTTT
j_gene: TRBJ1-2; abundance: -; d_gene: -; v_gene: TRBV7-9; CDR3aa: CASSLGPRGGDGYTF; CDR3nt: TGTGCCAGCAGCTTGGGTCCCAGGGGAGGGGATGGCTACACCTTC